The TCR beta chain under discussion was sequenced for a study of blood T cell repertoires in COVID-19 (dated by TCRdb to the early 2020s). Some background on the complete study: Samples from collaborators originated in the United States, Italy and Spain and spanned both the acute and convalescent phases of COVID-19. The prospective study material was composed of cDNA or gDNA derived from T cells, B-cell-depleted T cells, or PBMCs. The dataset comprised deeply sampled blood TCRbeta repertoires from subjects exposed to, actively infected with, or recovered from COVID-19. The repertoires were released in a freely available public database intended as a resource for research on the immune response to SARS-CoV-2. The samples were drawn from the first 160 participants of the ongoing ImmuneRACE study and from 1,254 subjects provided by 6 global collaborators. A de-identified subject ID, COVID-19 status, age in years and sex were almost always included in the sample metadata. Where HLA class I and class II types were available, the types were taken from metadata supplied by the sample provider, not from assay-based typing.

Participants in the prospective study were aged roughly 18 to 100 years, lived in under 30 United States geographic areas, and enrolled through a virtual design. Cohort assignment in the prospective study relied on participant-reported clinical history from a screening survey and a study questionnaire. In the prospective study, mobile phlebotomists collected whole blood, serum and a nasopharyngeal or oropharyngeal swab from each participant. Additional blood draws and questionnaires over an approximately two-month period could optionally be provided by prospective study participants. Before DNA extraction, prospective study blood samples were shipped either frozen or at room temperature. Trimming accounts for 5 bases at V and 6 bases at J, while the number of junction bases matched to no gene is 6. The CDR3 runs 15 amino acids, cysteine and phenylalanine included. Kept here is only the CDR3 DNA, which spans 45 bases and is read in frame from base 1. As encoded in the germline V gene (reference sequence), CDR1 is SEHNR while CDR2 is FQNEAQ.

The study at large found these results: Clinical and demographic metadata were provided uncurated, with the amount varying by source and participant.

TCRbeta CDR3 regions were amplified from genomic DNA using the immunoSEQ Assay, a bias-controlled multiplex PCR. In the paper's pipeline: The number of nucleated cells in each sample was estimated from the amplification of reference gene primers within the assay. To quantify the absolute abundance of each unique TCRbeta CDR3 rearrangement, sequence reads were collapsed and filtered. For each sample, productive Simpson clonality was calculated as the square root of Simpson's diversity index across productive rearrangements. Entries here come from immuneACCESS through TCRdb and include only in-frame sequences with V and J called. Some clones fail to appear in such tables; in the studies checked, an unresolved V gene covers under half of the shortfall, and the cause of the remainder is unknown. V and J calls and clone size are copied from that table; D and trimming were computed from the DNA. The sample yields some 260,000 clones; 87% were counted once. Jointly, the top ten make up about 6% of the sample.

Details on this clone: The specificity of this receptor is unknown. No much larger clone is present one base from it, and per-base qualities are unavailable.

This TCR was sampled from a woman aged 30 to 39 with acute COVID-19. This chain joins TRBV7-9 to TRBJ2-2; 10 of the junction bases match TRBD1. The sequencing input was PBMCs or T cells enriched from blood (not recorded which). The CDR3 has the sequence CASSLGTGVAGELFF. The DNA reads as follows: TGTGCCAGCAGCCTCGGGACAGGGGTGGCCGGGGAGCTGTTTTTT.